The 21 T cell receptor beta chains below were found in one sample sequenced in a study of T cell responses to AZD1222 COVID-19 vaccine. Data came from immunoSEQ multiplex PCR; TCRdb stores just in-frame clones and leaves some out. The sample yields over 120,000 clones, over 80% seen once. This specimen consisted of peripheral blood, obtained 28 days after the second AZD1222 dose. These receptors were obtained from an adult who received the AZD1222 COVID-19 vaccine.

This sequence joins TRBV6-5 and TRBJ2-7; possible D gene TRBD1, 5 bases. Germline CDR1 reads MNHEY; CDR2 reads SVGAGI. Trimming removed 2 bases from V and 2 bases from J, with 7 bases in between. This CDR3 contains 13 residues. The CDR3 DNA reads TGTGCCAGCAGTTACAGGGGCCCCTACGAGCAGTACTTC. Its protein is CASSYRGPYEQYF.

This chain joins TRBV3-1 (or the pseudogene TRBV3-2) and TRBJ2-3, with 7 nucleotides matching TRBD2. The CDR3 has 18 residues. V shed 1 base, J shed 3 bases, and the junction held 13 bases outside the gene matches. Germline V gene data show CDR1 as LGHDT and CDR2 as YNNKEL (reference sequence). CDR3 loop: CASSQGPGAGPETDTQYF. The CDR3 DNA reads TGTGCCAGCAGCCAAGGCCCCGGAGCGGGACCGGAGACAGATACGCAGTATTTT.

For the CDR3, the DNA is TGTGCCAGCAGCCAAGGGGGACAGGGGGGTCAGCCCCAGCATTTT. Translated: CASSQGGQGGQPQHF. This chain links TRBV4-2 with TRBJ1-5; 11 bases are a match to TRBD1. The CDR3 totals 15 residues. With V trimmed by 1 base and J by 6 bases, 2 bases remained unmatched. Germline loops: CDR1 LGHNA, CDR2 YNFKEQ.

This chain uses TRBV5-4 with TRBJ1-3, with a tentative D call TRBD1 (5 bases). Trimming pared 2 bases from V and 2 bases from J, leaving 8 bases between. CDR1 is SGHNT, CDR2 YYREEE, per germline (reference sequence). This CDR3 contains 14 residues. CDR3 sequence: CASSLGVTGNTIYF. CDR3 DNA: TGTGCCAGCAGCTTAGGGGTGACTGGAAACACCATATATTTT.

V and J are TRBV28 and TRBJ1-3; D is unclear. Germline lookup yields CDR1 MDHEN and CDR2 SYDVKM. The CDR3 has 16 amino acids. V gave up 0 bases and J gave up 0 bases, with 9 bases separating them. The CDR3 loop is CASSLWAGFSGNTIYF. The CDR3 nucleotides read TGTGCCAGCAGTTTATGGGCGGGATTCTCTGGAAACACCATATATTTT.

This clone appeared once. V gene TRBV10-3 combines with J gene TRBJ2-3, with TRBD1 matching 12 bases. This CDR3 spans 17 amino acids. The J segment lost 2 bases and the V segment lost 3 bases, leaving 6 bases of the junction unmatched. Per the germline V gene, CDR1 is ENHRY and CDR2 is SYGVKD. The CDR3 nucleotides read TGTGCCATCAGTGAACCGGGACAGGGGGCCTTCACAGATACGCAGTATTTT. Its protein product is CAISEPGQGAFTDTQYF.

V is TRBV28 and J is TRBJ1-5, with D unclear. Germline assignment: CDR1 MDHEN and CDR2 SYDVKM. V was cut by 7 bases and J by 7 bases, with 11 bases left in between. The CDR3 spans 12 residues. The CDR3, as DNA: TGTGCCAGCACCCGGGGAGACCAGCCCCAGCATTTT. Amino acid sequence: CASTRGDQPQHF.

The chain has TRBV18 and TRBJ1-1; no reliable D call. Germline V gene sequence: CDR1 KGHSH, CDR2 LQKENI. Trimming took 3 bases from V and 0 from J, leaving 8 bases between them. The CDR3 is 14 residues long. This CDR3 is CASSPQTVNTEAFF. Here the CDR3 DNA reads TGTGCCAGCTCACCCCAAACGGTGAACACTGAAGCTTTCTTT.

This clone was counted between two and nine times. The genes are TRBV28 and TRBJ2-7; 7 positions agree with TRBD2. Germline values: CDR1 MDHEN, CDR2 SYDVKM. This CDR3 comprises 13 residues. With 6 bases clipped from V and 6 bases from J, the junction kept 8 bases outside the gene matches. The CDR3 loop is CASSFGLVAEQYF. The CDR3 bases are TGTGCCAGCAGCTTCGGACTAGTTGCCGAGCAGTACTTC.

The chain uses TRBV18 and TRBJ1-1, with D unresolved. The CDR3 has 13 residues. The germline V gene has CDR1 KGHSH and CDR2 LQKENI. Trimming left V 0 bases short and J 1 base short, with 3 bases between. The CDR3 loop reads CASSPPPNTEAFF. The CDR3 bases are TGTGCCAGCTCACCACCCCCGAACACTGAAGCTTTCTTT.

Here the CDR3 reads CASRRTGGNQPQHF. CDR3 in DNA: TGTGCCAGCAGAAGGACAGGGGGCAATCAGCCCCAGCATTTT. V is TRBV27 and J is TRBJ1-5; 9 nucleotides align to TRBD1. V lost 6 bases, J lost 2 bases, and 2 bases stayed unmatched. The CDR3 runs 14 residues. CDR1 MNHEY and CDR2 SMNVEV come from the germline V gene (reference sequence).

V usage is TRBV25-1 and J usage is TRBJ2-1, with 8 bases fitting TRBD2. J was trimmed by 0 bases and V by 8 bases; bases with no gene match: 6. CDR1 and CDR2 (germline): MGHDK, SYGVNS. The CDR3 length is 15 residues. The CDR3 DNA reads as TGTGCCAGCCTAGCGGGTCTTCACTCCTACAATGAGCAGTTCTTC. Translating gives CASLAGLHSYNEQFF.

The J gene is TRBJ2-7, the V gene TRBV7-2; 8 nucleotides align to TRBD1. Trimming took 5 bases from V and 3 from J; bases not matched to a gene: 6. CDR3 length equals 14 residues. Germline assignment: CDR1 SGHTA and CDR2 FQGNSA. DNA of the CDR3: TGTGCCAGCAGCACCACGACAGGGGTCTACGAGCAGTACTTC. As protein: CASSTTTGVYEQYF.

The chain carries TRBV27 and TRBJ1-1; TRBD1 aligns across 8 bases. With V trimmed by 7 bases and J by 1 base, 17 bases remained unmatched. CDR1 MNHEY and CDR2 SMNVEV come from the germline V gene (reference sequence). This CDR3 is 18 amino acids long. This CDR3 reads CASTRQGRRVSRNTEAFF. CDR3 coding DNA: TGTGCCAGCACCCGACAGGGGAGACGAGTCAGCAGGAACACTGAAGCTTTCTTT.

The CDR3 protein is CASSLSYTDTQYF. The CDR3 DNA reads as TGTGCCAGCAGCTTATCCTACACAGATACGCAGTATTTT. The rearrangement links TRBV7-9 to TRBJ2-3; D unclear. Between the trimmed V and J ends, which lost 2 bases and 2 bases, there was a span of 5 bases. Germline assignment: CDR1 SEHNR and CDR2 FQNEAQ (reference sequence). The CDR3 has 13 residues.

The chain combines TRBV18 with TRBJ2-7; 8 nucleotides align to TRBD2. J lost 3 bases, V lost 4 bases, and 2 bases had no gene match. CDR1 is KGHSH, CDR2 LQKENI, per germline. CDR3 length: 13 amino acids. CDR3 nucleotides: TGTGCCAGCTCACTGACTAGCGACTACGAGCAGTACTTC. Translating gives CASSLTSDYEQYF.

The chain recombines TRBV4-3 with TRBJ1-2; D gene unclear. V shed 0 bases and J shed 5 bases, with 16 bases lying between them. This CDR3 is built from 16 residues. The germline V gene has CDR1 LGHNA and CDR2 YSLEER. CDR3 region: CASSQDLESLFYGYTF. CDR3 nucleotide sequence: TGCGCCAGCAGCCAAGATCTCGAAAGCCTTTTTTATGGCTACACCTTC.

V is TRBV2 and J is TRBJ1-5; no clear D. The CDR3 totals 17 residues. Per germline, CDR1 SNHLY and CDR2 FYNNEI. Between the trimmed V and J ends, which lost 3 bases and 0 bases, there was a span of 15 bases. The CDR3 reads CASSDYGDSFSNQPQHF. The CDR3 DNA reads TGTGCCAGCAGTGACTATGGGGATTCCTTTAGCAATCAGCCCCAGCATTTT.

Only a few counts were recorded for this clone. The CDR3 region has the DNA TGTGCCAGCAGTACCGGACTGTATAGCAATCAGCCCCAGCATTTT. Its protein is CASSTGLYSNQPQHF. This rearrangement joins TRBV6-2 or TRBV6-3 to TRBJ1-5; D not certain. The germline gives CDR1 MNHEY, CDR2 SVGEGT. V was pared by 5 bases and J by 0 bases, with 11 bases between. The CDR3 consists of 15 residues.

The chain employs TRBV23-1 and TRBJ1-4; D might be TRBD1 (5 bases). TRBV23-1 is an ORF, and what it does is uncertain. The CDR3 is made up of 16 amino acids. Trimming shortened V by 2 bases and J by 1 base, and 11 bases separated the two germline ends. The CDR3 nucleotides are TGCGCCAGCAGTCAAAAGGGGTGGGGAACTAATGAAAAACTGTTTTTT. Protein sequence: CASSQKGWGTNEKLFF.

The table lists this clone with a few counts. V and J are TRBV7-8 and TRBJ2-2, with 11 bases fitting TRBD2. From germline, CDR1 is SGHVS and CDR2 FQNEAQ. The V gene end was trimmed by 2 bases and the J gene end by 5 bases; junction bases not matched to a gene: 4. This CDR3 is 16 amino acids long. CDR3 protein: CASSLPGLAATGELFF. CDR3 DNA: TGTGCCAGCAGCTTACCGGGACTAGCGGCGACCGGGGAGCTGTTTTTT.